These T cell receptor beta chains were read from a single sample in a study of early T cells in non-severe SARS-CoV-2 infection. TCRdb passed the 5' RACE reads through MiXCR, listing each CDR3 protein once. The sample holds tens of thousands of distinct CDR3 sequences, 12% to 15% seen once. The specimen sequenced was whole blood. These receptors were obtained from an adult who was a healthcare worker with PCR-confirmed SARS-CoV-2 infection or an uninfected control (not recorded which). Both conserved end residues are part of each CDR3. D genes are given only for firm matches. Not all rows give a size; the values are once, few, many and, for expanded clones, a class.

NA,TRBV7-2,NA,TRBJ1-3,CASSLVGPGNTIYF,TGTGCCAGCAGCTTAGTAGGCCCTGGAAACACCATATATTTT
NA,TRBV7-6,many,TRBJ2-1,CASSSMGEKYEQFF,TGTGCCAGCAGCTCCATGGGCGAGAAGTATGAGCAGTTCTTC
TRBD1,TRBV10-3,NA,TRBJ1-1,CAIRTGRNTEAFF,TGTGCCATTCGGACAGGGAGAAACACTGAAGCTTTCTTT
TRBD1,TRBV20-1,NA,TRBJ1-3,CSAFGSRDRGRNTIYF,TGCAGTGCTTTTGGGTCCCGGGACAGGGGAAGAAACACCATATATTTT
TRBD1,TRBV7-2,NA,TRBJ1-1,CASTLGQVNTEAFF,TGTGCCAGCACCTTGGGACAGGTTAACACTGAAGCTTTCTTT
TRBD1,TRBV6-4,few,TRBJ1-2,CASSYNRGSGYTF,TGTGCCAGCAGTTACAACAGGGGAAGCGGCTACACCTTC
TRBD2,TRBV2,many,TRBJ2-5,CASSELRLAGVETQYF,TGTGCCAGCAGTGAACTCCGACTAGCGGGGGTGGAGACCCAGTACTTC
NA,TRBV28,few,TRBJ1-1,CASTVGQPTEAFF,TGTGCCAGCACTGTAGGACAACCCACTGAAGCTTTCTTT
NA,TRBV2,few,TRBJ2-3,CASSEEASADTQYF,TGTGCCAGCAGTGAAGAGGCTAGTGCAGATACGCAGTATTTT
NA,TRBV7-3,NA,TRBJ2-2,CASQTGPELFF,TGTGCCTCCCAGACAGGTCCGGAGCTGTTTTTT
NA,TRBV7-9,NA,TRBJ2-6,CASSPLGVIASGANVLTF,TGTGCCAGCAGCCCTCTGGGGGTCATCGCCTCTGGGGCCAACGTCCTGACTTTC
TRBD1,TRBV13,many,TRBJ1-5,CASSQGTGNQPQHF,TGTGCCAGCAGCCAAGGGACAGGCAATCAGCCCCAGCATTTT
NA,TRBV28,NA,TRBJ1-6,CASSLPSRSPLHF,TGTGCCAGCAGTTTGCCCTCGAGGTCACCCCTCCACTTT
NA,TRBV15,few,TRBJ2-2,CATSRGTSTAGELFF,TGTGCCACCAGCAGAGGGACTTCGACCGCCGGGGAGCTGTTTTTT
TRBD1,TRBV12-3/TRBV12-4,few,TRBJ1-6,CASSRQGAASPLHF,TGTGCCAGCAGTCGACAGGGGGCGGCTTCACCCCTCCACTTT
TRBD1,TRBV29-1,few,TRBJ1-5,CSVAPGQPNQPQHF,TGCAGCGTTGCTCCGGGACAGCCTAATCAGCCCCAGCATTTT
TRBD1,TRBV28,NA,TRBJ2-3,CASSTRDRYTDTQYF,TGTGCCAGCAGTACCCGGGACAGATACACAGATACGCAGTATTTT
NA,TRBV7-2,few,TRBJ1-2,CASSFYTSGNYGYTF,TGTGCCAGCAGCTTTTATACCTCCGGGAACTATGGCTACACCTTC
NA,TRBV7-3,many,TRBJ2-3,CASSLGGTDTQYF,TGTGCCAGCAGCTTGGGGGGTACAGATACGCAGTATTTT
NA,TRBV7-9,many,TRBJ1-4,CASSLEAREHEKLFF,TGTGCCAGCAGCTTAGAGGCGAGGGAGCATGAAAAACTGTTTTTT
NA,TRBV7-3,many,TRBJ1-1,CASSLGGSTEAFF,TGTGCCAGCAGCTTGGGGGGATCCACTGAAGCTTTCTTT
NA,TRBV11-2,NA,TRBJ1-6,CASSFGQNNPPLHF,TGTGCCAGCAGCTTCGGACAGAATAATCCACCCCTCCACTTT
NA,TRBV4-2,NA,TRBJ1-2,CASSQGLNYGYTF,TGTGCCAGCAGCCAAGGGCTAAACTATGGCTACACCTTC
TRBD1,TRBV7-9,NA,TRBJ2-1,CASSQGTGGPYNEQFF,TGTGCCAGCAGCCAAGGGACAGGTGGCCCCTACAATGAGCAGTTCTTC
NA,TRBV25-1,many,TRBJ1-6,CASRDGQHSPLHF,TGTGCCAGCCGGGACGGACAACATTCACCCCTCCACTTT
NA,TRBV20-1,few,TRBJ1-2,CSAPDHQASNYGYTF,TGCAGTGCCCCCGACCATCAAGCCTCTAACTATGGCTACACCTTC
NA,TRBV7-9,few,TRBJ1-4,CASSHPSDNEKLFF,TGTGCCAGCAGCCATCCCTCAGATAATGAAAAACTGTTTTTT
TRBD2,TRBV10-3,NA,TRBJ2-1,CAITSGGDNEQFF,TGTGCCATCACTAGCGGGGGTGACAATGAGCAGTTCTTC
NA,TRBV5-1,NA,TRBJ2-7,CASQRDSYEQYF,TGCGCCAGCCAAAGGGACTCCTACGAGCAGTACTTC